This is a list of T cell receptor beta chains from one sample in a study of blood T cell repertoires in COVID-19. Method: immunoSEQ multiplex PCR; TCRdb's copy keeps in-frame clones and lacks some. The table includes over 400,000 clones, 70% to 90% detected once. The sample comprised peripheral blood. These receptors came from a woman in her forties or fifties with COVID-19, enrolled during active disease. Both conserved end residues are part of each CDR3. The D gene is left open where the match is weak. Size is stated for part of the rows, as once, few or many counts, or as a class when the clone is expanded.

>TRBV12-5|TRBD1|-|TRBJ2-4
CASGDRAANIQYF
TGTGCTAGTGGCGACAGGGCTGCAAACATTCAGTACTTC
>TRBV5-1|-|-|TRBJ2-7
CASSVRAPTYEQYF
TGCGCCAGCAGCGTCAGGGCCCCGACCTACGAGCAGTACTTC
>TRBV5-1|TRBD2|-|TRBJ2-1
CASSSAVGRGGNEQFF
TGCGCCAGCAGCTCCGCTGTCGGGCGGGGGGGTAATGAGCAGTTCTTC
>TRBV6-5|TRBD1|-|TRBJ1-2
CASRLQGADGYTF
TGTGCCAGCAGGCTACAGGGGGCCGATGGCTACACCTTC
>TRBV6-5|-|-|TRBJ2-7
CASSYGTGKVPYEQYF
TGTGCCAGCAGTTACGGGACTGGGAAGGTCCCGTACGAGCAGTACTTC
>TRBV27|-|-|TRBJ1-2
CASRQDPHNYGYTF
TGTGCCAGCAGACAGGACCCTCATAACTATGGCTACACCTTC
>TRBV24-1|-|few|TRBJ1-5
CATSDSRTSNQPQHF
TGTGCCACCAGTGACTCAAGGACAAGCAATCAGCCCCAGCATTTT
>TRBV19|TRBD2|-|TRBJ2-1
CASSPPGLAGLREQFF
TGTGCCAGTAGCCCACCGGGACTAGCGGGCCTTCGGGAGCAGTTCTTC
>TRBV4-1|-|-|TRBJ1-1
CASSQGRGRVAEAFF
TGCGCCAGCAGCCAAGGGAGAGGGAGGGTAGCTGAAGCTTTCTTT
>TRBV13|TRBD1|-|TRBJ1-2
CASSSDREGYGYTF
TGTGCCAGCAGCTCGGACAGGGAAGGCTATGGCTACACCTTC
>TRBV9|-|-|TRBJ1-2
CASSVAGRTNYGYTF
TGTGCCAGCAGCGTAGCCGGACGGACAAACTATGGCTACACCTTC
>TRBV2|-|-|TRBJ1-2
CASRQSMGEYYGYTF
TGTGCCAGCAGACAATCTATGGGAGAATACTATGGCTACACCTTC
>TRBV7-2|-|-|TRBJ2-3
CASSAYSDTQYF
TGTGCCAGCAGCGCATACTCAGATACGCAGTATTTT
>TRBV15|TRBD1|-|TRBJ1-1
CATRVQGGEAFF
TGTGCCACCAGAGTACAGGGGGGCGAAGCTTTCTTT
>TRBV12-3/TRBV12-4|TRBD1|-|TRBJ2-5
CASRGTGLETQYF
TGTGCCAGCAGGGGGACAGGGTTGGAGACCCAGTACTTC
>TRBV18|TRBD1|once|TRBJ1-1
CASARQGNTEAFF
TGTGCCAGCGCACGACAGGGAAACACTGAAGCTTTCTTT
>TRBV3-1/TRBV3-2|-|once|TRBJ2-5
CASSQGQELARETQYF
TGTGCCAGCAGCCAAGGTCAGGAGCTAGCACGGGAGACCCAGTACTTC
>TRBV10-1|-|few|TRBJ1-1
CASSESNGGTEAFF
TGCGCCAGCAGTGAGTCGAATGGAGGGACTGAAGCTTTCTTT
>TRBV7-9|-|-|TRBJ1-1
CASSLASGGNTEAFF
TGTGCCAGCAGCTTAGCTTCAGGAGGGAACACTGAAGCTTTCTTT
>TRBV6-1|TRBD2|-|TRBJ2-3
CASSVAGGPGTDTQYF
TGTGCCAGCAGTGTAGCGGGGGGGCCAGGCACAGATACGCAGTATTTT
>TRBV7-9|TRBD1|-|TRBJ1-2
CASSYTGTDVYGYTF
TGTGCCAGCAGCTATACCGGGACAGATGTCTATGGCTACACCTTC
>TRBV5-1|-|-|TRBJ2-7
CASSASLLRTSLEQYF
TGCGCCAGCAGCGCCTCCTTATTACGCACGAGTCTGGAGCAGTACTTC
>TRBV7-9|TRBD1|-|TRBJ1-2
CASSSQGARGYTF
TGTGCCAGCAGCTCACAGGGGGCAAGAGGCTACACCTTC
>TRBV7-6|TRBD2|-|TRBJ2-2
CASSPQAGDNTGELFF
TGTGCCAGCAGCCCACAAGCGGGGGACAACACCGGGGAGCTGTTTTTT
>TRBV4-2|TRBD2|-|TRBJ2-3
CASSKAGLAGGADTQYF
TGTGCCAGCAGCAAAGCGGGACTAGCGGGGGGGGCGGATACGCAGTATTTT
>TRBV11-2|-|-|TRBJ1-1
CASSPNRDEAFF
TGTGCCAGCAGCCCAAACAGGGATGAAGCTTTCTTT
>TRBV6-6|TRBD1|-|TRBJ1-1
CASSYEGAPGRAFF
TGTGCCAGCAGTTACGAGGGGGCTCCCGGGCGGGCTTTCTTT
>TRBV6-5|-|-|TRBJ1-1
CASHQAGRGNTEAFF
TGTGCCAGCCACCAAGCGGGGAGGGGAAACACTGAAGCTTTCTTT
>TRBV6-4|TRBD2|-|TRBJ2-7
CASSEVGGDEQYF
TGTGCCAGCAGTGAGGTTGGGGGGGACGAGCAGTACTTC
>TRBV6-5|-|-|TRBJ1-4
CASSYMGGATNEKLFF
TGTGCCAGCAGTTACATGGGAGGGGCAACTAATGAAAAACTGTTTTTT
>TRBV2|TRBD2|-|TRBJ2-5
CASSGEGRGETQYF
TGTGCCAGCAGTGGGGAGGGGAGAGGGGAGACCCAGTACTTC